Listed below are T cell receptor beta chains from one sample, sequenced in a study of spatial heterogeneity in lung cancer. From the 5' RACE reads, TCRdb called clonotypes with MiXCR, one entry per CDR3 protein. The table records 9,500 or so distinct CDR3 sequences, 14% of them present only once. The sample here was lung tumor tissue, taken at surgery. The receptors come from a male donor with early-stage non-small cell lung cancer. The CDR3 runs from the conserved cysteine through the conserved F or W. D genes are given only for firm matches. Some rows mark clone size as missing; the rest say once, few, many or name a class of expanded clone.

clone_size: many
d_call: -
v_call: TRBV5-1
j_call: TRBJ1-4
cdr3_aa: CASTTALNEKLFF
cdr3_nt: TGCGCCAGCACGACAGCACTGAATGAAAAACTGTTTTTT

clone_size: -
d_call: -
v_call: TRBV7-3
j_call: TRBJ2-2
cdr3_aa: CASSFTHRATGELFF
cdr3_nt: TGTGCCAGCAGCTTTACCCACAGGGCTACCGGGGAGCTGTTTTTT

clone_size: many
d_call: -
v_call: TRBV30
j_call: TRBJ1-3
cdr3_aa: CAWRGQPIPRSTIYF
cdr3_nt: TGTGCCTGGAGAGGGCAGCCAATTCCCCGGAGCACCATATATTTT

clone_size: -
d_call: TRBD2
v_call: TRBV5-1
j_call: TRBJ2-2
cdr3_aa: CASSNPGTSVTGELFF
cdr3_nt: TGCGCCAGCAGCAATCCCGGGACTAGCGTCACCGGGGAGCTGTTTTTT

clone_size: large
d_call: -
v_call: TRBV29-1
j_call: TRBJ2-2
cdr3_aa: CSVDTGLENTGELFF
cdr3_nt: TGCAGCGTGGACACAGGGTTGGAGAACACCGGGGAGCTGTTTTTT

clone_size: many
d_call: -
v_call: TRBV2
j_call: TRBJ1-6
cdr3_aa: CASSGVGMDSPLHF
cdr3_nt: TGTGCCAGCAGTGGTGTGGGAATGGATTCACCCCTCCACTTT

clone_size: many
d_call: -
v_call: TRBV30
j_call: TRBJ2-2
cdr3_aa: CAWSVLYSGELFF
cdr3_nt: TGTGCCTGGAGTGTACTGTACTCCGGGGAGCTGTTTTTT

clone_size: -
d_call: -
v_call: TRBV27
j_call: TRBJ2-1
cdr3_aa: CASTPGGGPLNEQFF
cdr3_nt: TGTGCCAGCACCCCAGGGGGAGGGCCCCTCAATGAGCAGTTCTTC

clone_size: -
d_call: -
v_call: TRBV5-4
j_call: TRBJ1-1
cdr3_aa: CASSLGGADTEAFF
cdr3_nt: TGTGCCAGCAGTTTGGGGGGGGCAGACACTGAAGCTTTCTTT

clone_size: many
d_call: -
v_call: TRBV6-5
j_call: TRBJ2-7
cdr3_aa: CASSPRTISSYEQYF
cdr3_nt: TGTGCCAGCAGTCCTCGGACTATTAGCTCCTACGAGCAGTACTTC

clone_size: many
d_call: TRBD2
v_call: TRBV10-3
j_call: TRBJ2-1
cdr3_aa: CAVGTSGNEQFF
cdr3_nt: TGTGCCGTCGGGACTAGCGGAAATGAGCAGTTCTTC

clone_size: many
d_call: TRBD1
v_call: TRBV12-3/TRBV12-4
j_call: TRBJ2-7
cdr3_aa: CASSQPGQGAFEQYF
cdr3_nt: TGTGCCAGCAGTCAACCCGGACAGGGGGCGTTCGAGCAGTACTTC

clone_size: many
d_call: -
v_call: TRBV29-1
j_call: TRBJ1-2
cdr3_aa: CSVERLDYGYTF
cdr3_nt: TGCAGCGTTGAACGGTTGGACTATGGCTACACCTTC

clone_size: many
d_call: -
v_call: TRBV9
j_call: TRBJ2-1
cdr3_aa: CASSVGSQGYNEQFF
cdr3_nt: TGTGCCAGCAGCGTAGGAAGTCAGGGGTACAATGAGCAGTTCTTC

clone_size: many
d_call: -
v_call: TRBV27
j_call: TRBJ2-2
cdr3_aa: CASSPLSSASNTGELFF
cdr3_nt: TGTGCCAGCAGCCCCCTGTCTAGCGCGAGTAACACCGGGGAGCTGTTTTTT

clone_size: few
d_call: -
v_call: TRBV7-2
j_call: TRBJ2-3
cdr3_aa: CVRLHRDRQTDTQYF
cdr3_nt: TGTGTCAGACTACACCGGGACCGACAAACAGATACGCAGTATTTT

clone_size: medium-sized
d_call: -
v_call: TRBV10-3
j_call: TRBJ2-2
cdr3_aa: CASDGRENTGELFF
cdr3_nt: TGTGCCAGCGACGGGAGAGAGAACACCGGGGAGCTGTTTTTT

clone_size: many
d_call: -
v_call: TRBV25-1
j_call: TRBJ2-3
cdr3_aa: CASSESRVAGGTDTQYF
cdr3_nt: TGTGCCAGCAGCGAGAGCAGGGTGGCAGGGGGCACAGATACGCAGTATTTT

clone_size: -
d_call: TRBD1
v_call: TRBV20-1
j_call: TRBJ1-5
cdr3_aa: CSARRQGANQPQHF
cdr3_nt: TGCAGTGCTCGACGACAGGGGGCCAATCAGCCCCAGCATTTT

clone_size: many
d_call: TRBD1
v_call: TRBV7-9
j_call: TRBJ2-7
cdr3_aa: CASSSTGGLSHYLSYEQYF
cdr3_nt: TGTGCCAGCAGCTCGACAGGGGGTTTATCCCACTACCTCTCCTACGAGCAGTACTTC

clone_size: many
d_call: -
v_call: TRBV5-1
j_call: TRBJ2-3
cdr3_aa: CASSFDSSTDTQYF
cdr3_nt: TGCGCCAGCAGCTTTGACAGTAGCACAGATACGCAGTATTTT

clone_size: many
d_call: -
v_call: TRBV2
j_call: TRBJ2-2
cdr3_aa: CASSERASNTGELFF
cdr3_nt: TGTGCCAGCAGTGAAAGAGCCTCGAACACCGGGGAGCTGTTTTTT

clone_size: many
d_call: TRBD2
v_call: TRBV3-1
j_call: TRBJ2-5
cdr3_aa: CASSLRLAEQETQYF
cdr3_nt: TGTGCCAGCAGCCTCAGACTAGCGGAACAAGAGACCCAGTACTTC

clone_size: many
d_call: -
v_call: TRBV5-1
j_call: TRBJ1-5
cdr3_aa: CASSLVGGNQPQHF
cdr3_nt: TGCGCCAGCAGCTTGGTGGGAGGGAATCAGCCCCAGCATTTT

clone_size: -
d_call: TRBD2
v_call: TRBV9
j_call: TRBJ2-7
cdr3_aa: CASSVDGRYEQYF
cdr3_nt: TGTGCCAGCAGCGTTGACGGGAGGTACGAGCAGTACTTC

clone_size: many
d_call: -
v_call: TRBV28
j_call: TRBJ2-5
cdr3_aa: CASSLFSLSGARETQYF
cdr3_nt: TGTGCCAGCAGTTTGTTCTCTTTGTCGGGGGCCCGAGAGACCCAGTACTTC

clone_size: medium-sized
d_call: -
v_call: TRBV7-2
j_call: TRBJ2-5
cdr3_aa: CASSSPDPLRETQYF
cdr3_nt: TGTGCCAGCAGCTCTCCCGACCCCCTAAGGGAGACCCAGTACTTC

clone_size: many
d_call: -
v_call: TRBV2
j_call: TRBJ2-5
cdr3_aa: CASIGTYNGETQYF
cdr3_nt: TGTGCCAGCATCGGGACTTACAACGGAGAGACCCAGTACTTC

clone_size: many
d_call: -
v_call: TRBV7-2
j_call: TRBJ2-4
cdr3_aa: CASSLGLYKNIQYF
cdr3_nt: TGTGCCAGCAGCTTAGGTCTATACAAAAACATTCAGTACTTC

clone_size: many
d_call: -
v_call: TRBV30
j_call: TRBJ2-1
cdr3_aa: CAWSGSTIEQFF
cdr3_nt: TGTGCCTGGAGCGGGAGCACGATTGAGCAGTTCTTC

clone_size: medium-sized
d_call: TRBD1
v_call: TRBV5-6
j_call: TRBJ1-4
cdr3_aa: CASSLGTGSGTNEKLFF
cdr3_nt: TGTGCCAGCAGCTTAGGGACAGGCAGTGGAACTAATGAAAAACTGTTTTTT

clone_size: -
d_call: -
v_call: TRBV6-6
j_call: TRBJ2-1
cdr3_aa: CASSYSNNYLREFF
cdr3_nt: TGTGCCAGCAGTTACTCGAATAACTACCTTAGGGAGTTCTTC

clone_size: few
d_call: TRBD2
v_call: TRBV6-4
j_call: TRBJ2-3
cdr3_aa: CASSDSSGGTDTQYF
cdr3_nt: TGTGCCAGCAGTGACTCTAGCGGGGGCACAGATACGCAGTATTTT

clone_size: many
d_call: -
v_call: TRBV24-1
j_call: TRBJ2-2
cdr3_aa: CATSGTPNTGELFF
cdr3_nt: TGTGCCACCTCTGGGACACCGAACACCGGGGAGCTGTTTTTT

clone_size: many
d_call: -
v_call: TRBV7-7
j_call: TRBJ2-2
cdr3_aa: CASSRDQVGELFF
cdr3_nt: TGTGCTAGCAGCAGAGACCAAGTGGGGGAGCTGTTTTTT

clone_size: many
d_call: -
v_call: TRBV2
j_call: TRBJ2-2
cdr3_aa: CASNTRNTGELFF
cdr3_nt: TGTGCCAGCAACACAAGGAACACCGGGGAGCTGTTTTTT

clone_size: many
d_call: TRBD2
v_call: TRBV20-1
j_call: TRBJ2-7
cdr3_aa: CSARVAGGKTYEQYF
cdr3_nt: TGCAGTGCTAGAGTAGCGGGGGGGAAGACCTACGAGCAGTACTTC

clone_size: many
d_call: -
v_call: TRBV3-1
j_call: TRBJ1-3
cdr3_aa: CASTLSQVSGNTIYF
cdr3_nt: TGTGCCAGCACCCTTAGCCAGGTCTCTGGAAACACCATATATTTT

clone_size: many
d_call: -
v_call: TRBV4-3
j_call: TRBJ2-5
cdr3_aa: CASSQASRGGETQYF
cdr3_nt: TGCGCCAGCAGCCAAGCATCTAGGGGCGGGGAGACCCAGTACTTC

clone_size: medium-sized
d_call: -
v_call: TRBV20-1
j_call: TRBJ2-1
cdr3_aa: CSARSRDWGNEQFF
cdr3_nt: TGCAGTGCTAGATCCCGGGACTGGGGGAATGAGCAGTTCTTC

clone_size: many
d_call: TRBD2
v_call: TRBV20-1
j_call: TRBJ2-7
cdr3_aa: CSARGTSGGGEQYF
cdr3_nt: TGCAGTGCTAGAGGAACTAGCGGCGGCGGCGAGCAGTACTTC

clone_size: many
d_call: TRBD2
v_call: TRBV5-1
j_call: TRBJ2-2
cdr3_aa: CASSFLTSGTGELFF
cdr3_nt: TGCGCCAGCAGCTTTTTGACTAGCGGCACCGGGGAGCTGTTTTTT

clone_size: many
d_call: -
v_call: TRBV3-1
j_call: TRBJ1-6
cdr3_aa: CASSQDWRPSPLHF
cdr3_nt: TGTGCCAGCAGCCAAGATTGGCGCCCTTCACCCCTCCACTTT

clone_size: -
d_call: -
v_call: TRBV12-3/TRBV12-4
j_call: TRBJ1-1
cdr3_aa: CASSLAPGRLTEAFF
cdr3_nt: TGTGCCAGCAGTTTAGCGCCAGGGAGGCTCACTGAAGCTTTCTTT

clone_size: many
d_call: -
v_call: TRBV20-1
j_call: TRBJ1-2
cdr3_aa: CSARDGGNYGYTF
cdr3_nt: TGCAGTGCTAGAGATGGGGGGAACTATGGCTACACCTTC

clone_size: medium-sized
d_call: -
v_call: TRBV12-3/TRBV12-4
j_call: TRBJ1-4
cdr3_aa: CASSLSSGPNEKLFF
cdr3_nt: TGTGCCAGCAGTTTATCATCCGGGCCTAATGAAAAACTGTTTTTT

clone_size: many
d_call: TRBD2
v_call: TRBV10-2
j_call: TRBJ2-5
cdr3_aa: CASSGLAGAGETQYF
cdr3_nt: TGCGCCAGCAGTGGACTAGCGGGAGCCGGAGAGACCCAGTACTTC

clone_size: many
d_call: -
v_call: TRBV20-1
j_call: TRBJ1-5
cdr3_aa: CSARVGDYSNQPQHF
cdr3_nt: TGCAGTGCTAGAGTGGGAGACTATAGCAATCAGCCCCAGCATTTT

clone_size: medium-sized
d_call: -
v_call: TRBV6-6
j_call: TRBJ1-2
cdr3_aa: CASTLNSPGYGYTF
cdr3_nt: TGTGCCAGCACCCTAAACAGTCCTGGCTATGGCTACACCTTC

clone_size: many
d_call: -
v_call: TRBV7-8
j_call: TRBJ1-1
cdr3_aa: CASSGGLTNTEAFF
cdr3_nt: TGTGCCAGCAGCGGGGGGTTGACCAACACTGAAGCTTTCTTT

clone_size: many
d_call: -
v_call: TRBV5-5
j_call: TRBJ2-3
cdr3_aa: CASSLGQSTDTQYF
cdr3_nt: TGTGCCAGCAGCTTGGGACAAAGCACAGATACGCAGTATTTT

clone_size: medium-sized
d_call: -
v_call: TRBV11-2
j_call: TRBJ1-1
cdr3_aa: CASSLTQDTEAFF
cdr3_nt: TGTGCCAGCAGCTTAACACAGGACACTGAAGCTTTCTTT

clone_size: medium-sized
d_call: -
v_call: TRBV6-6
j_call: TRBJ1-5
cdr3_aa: CASSSGAGQPQHF
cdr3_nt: TGTGCCAGCAGTTCGGGGGCTGGTCAGCCCCAGCATTTT

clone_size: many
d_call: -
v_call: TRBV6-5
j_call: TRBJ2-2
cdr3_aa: CASSYSWGSGELFF
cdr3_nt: TGTGCCAGCAGTTACTCGTGGGGCTCCGGGGAGCTGTTTTTT

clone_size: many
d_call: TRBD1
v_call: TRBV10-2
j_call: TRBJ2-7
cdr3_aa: CASSPPGTDFYEQYF
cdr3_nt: TGCGCCAGCTCCCCTCCCGGGACAGATTTCTACGAGCAGTACTTC

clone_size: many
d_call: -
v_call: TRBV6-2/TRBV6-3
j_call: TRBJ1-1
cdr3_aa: CASSYSSETENTEAFF
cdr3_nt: TGTGCCAGCAGTTACTCTTCCGAGACAGAGAACACTGAAGCTTTCTTT